The T cell receptor beta chain under discussion was sequenced for a study of T-cell memory formation after mild COVID-19. Across the study: TCR clusters were largely donor specific.

This clonotype was picked up many times. TCR alpha and TCR beta cDNA libraries carrying sample barcodes and UMIs came from 5'RACE with constant-segment primers. Each CDR3 protein gets one entry after TCRdb re-called the 5' RACE reads with MiXCR. The table has about 60,000 distinct CDR3 sequences, about 12% seen once. Germline CDR1 and CDR2: MGHRA and YSYEKL. The CDR3 runs to 15 residues. Germline trimming cut 3 bases from V and 3 bases from J; bases unmatched to any gene: 6. J is TRBJ2-7 and V is TRBV4-1; 9 bases are a match to TRBD1. The sequence derives from a young man who had mild COVID-19 (a few samples of this study predate the infection). Cell type and time point are not known. Sequencing used PBMCs or a T cell subset sorted from them (not recorded which). CDR3 nucleotides: TGCGCCAGCAGCCATACATCGGGACAGGGCTACGAGCAGTACTTC. As protein: CASSHTSGQGYEQYF.